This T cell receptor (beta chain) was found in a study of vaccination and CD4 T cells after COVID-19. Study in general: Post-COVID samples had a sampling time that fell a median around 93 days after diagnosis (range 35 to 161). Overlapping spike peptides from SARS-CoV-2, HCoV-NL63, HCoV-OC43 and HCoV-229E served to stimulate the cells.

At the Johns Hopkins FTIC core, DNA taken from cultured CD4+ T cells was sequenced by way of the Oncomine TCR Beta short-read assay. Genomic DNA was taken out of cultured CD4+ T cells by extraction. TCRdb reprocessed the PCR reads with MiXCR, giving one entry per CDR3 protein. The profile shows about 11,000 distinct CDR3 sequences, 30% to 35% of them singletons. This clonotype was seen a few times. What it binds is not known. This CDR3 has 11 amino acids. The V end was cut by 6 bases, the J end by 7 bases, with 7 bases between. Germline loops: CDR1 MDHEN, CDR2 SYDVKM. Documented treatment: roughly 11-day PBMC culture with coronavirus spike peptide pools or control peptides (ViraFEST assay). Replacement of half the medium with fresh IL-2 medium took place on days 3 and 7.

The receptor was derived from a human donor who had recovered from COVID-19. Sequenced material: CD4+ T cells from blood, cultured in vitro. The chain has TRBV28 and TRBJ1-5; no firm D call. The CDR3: CASSETQPQHF. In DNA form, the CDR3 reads TGTGCCAGCAGCGAAACCCAGCCCCAGCATTTT. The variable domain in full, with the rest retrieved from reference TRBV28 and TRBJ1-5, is DVKVTQSSRYLVKRTGEKVFLECVQDMDHENMFWYRQDPGLGLRLIYFSYDVKMKEKGDIPEGYSVSREKKERFSLILESASTNQTSMYLCASSETQPQHFGDGTRLSIL.